This T cell receptor (beta chain) comes out of a study of blood T cell repertoires in COVID-19. Study at large: The samples span acute and convalescent COVID-19 from the United States, Italy and Spain. From T cells, B-cell-depleted T cells, or PBMCs came the material, which was cDNA or gDNA.

Original analysis: The assay estimated nucleated cells by amplifying reference gene primers. TCRdb keeps only in-frame clones here, not all; method: immunoSEQ multiplex PCR. D and trimming were read from the DNA, whereas the V and J calls and clone size are those reported in that table. The sample holds 300,000 or so clones; over 75% are singletons and the top ten take 0.95% to 1.2%. Among Cohort 3 donors, those recovered had two negative PCRs, clearance, or symptom resolution. The receptor's source is a woman aged 25 to 45 who had recovered from COVID-19. Sequenced sample: PBMCs or T cells enriched from blood (not recorded which).

CDR3 in DNA: TGTGCCAGCAGTGATGAGGGACAGGGTCTCACCGGGGAGCTGTTTTTT. Its translation: CASSDEGQGLTGELFF. The chain combines TRBV25-1 with TRBJ2-2, with 9 bases aligning to TRBD1. Germline V CDR1 and CDR2: MGHDK, SYGVNS. V was clipped by 3 bases and J by 4 bases; unmatched bases: 6. The CDR3 sequence is 16 residues long.